Listed below are T cell receptor beta chains from one sample, sequenced in a study of blood T cell repertoires in COVID-19. Assay: immunoSEQ multiplex PCR; the TCRdb copy retains only in-frame clones and omits some. The sample holds around 95,000 clones; more than 85% are singletons and the top ten take around 6.9%. The sample was peripheral blood. All receptors come from a man aged 25-45 years in a cohort sampled during active COVID-19. Both conserved end residues are part of each CDR3. The order of the fields is CDR3 protein, CDR3 DNA, CDR3 length, D gene, clone size, V gene, J gene. D genes are given only for firm matches. Part of the rows lack a size; the others show once, few, many or a class for expanded clones.

cdr3_aa: CASSPGPGQGAINYGYTF
cdr3_nt: TGCGCCAGCAGCCCAGGCCCGGGACAGGGCGCCATTAACTATGGCTACACCTTC
cdr3_length: 18
d_call: TRBD1
clone_size: .
v_call: TRBV4-3
j_call: TRBJ1-2

cdr3_aa: CARSRSNQPQHF
cdr3_nt: TGTGCCCGCTCCAGGAGCAATCAGCCCCAGCATTTT
cdr3_length: 12
d_call: .
clone_size: .
v_call: TRBV28
j_call: TRBJ1-5

cdr3_aa: CASSQVWTGGEAFF
cdr3_nt: TGTGCCAGCAGCCAAGTATGGACAGGGGGCGAAGCTTTCTTT
cdr3_length: 14
d_call: TRBD1
clone_size: .
v_call: TRBV3-1/TRBV3-2
j_call: TRBJ1-1

cdr3_aa: CASSFKQGAFGYEQYF
cdr3_nt: TGTGCCAGCAGCTTTAAACAGGGGGCGTTCGGCTACGAGCAGTACTTC
cdr3_length: 16
d_call: TRBD1
clone_size: .
v_call: TRBV5-6
j_call: TRBJ2-7

cdr3_aa: CASSLRQGYNSPLHF
cdr3_nt: TGTGCCAGCAGTTTACGACAGGGCTATAATTCACCCCTCCACTTT
cdr3_length: 15
d_call: TRBD1
clone_size: .
v_call: TRBV6-2/TRBV6-3
j_call: TRBJ1-6

cdr3_aa: CASSYPGGVAGNTIYF
cdr3_nt: TGTGCCAGCAGCTACCCCGGGGGGGTGGCTGGAAACACCATATATTTT
cdr3_length: 16
d_call: .
clone_size: .
v_call: TRBV7-9
j_call: TRBJ1-3

cdr3_aa: CASSFLSGLNTEAFF
cdr3_nt: TGCGCCAGCAGCTTTTTGTCGGGGTTAAACACTGAAGCTTTCTTT
cdr3_length: 15
d_call: .
clone_size: .
v_call: TRBV5-1
j_call: TRBJ1-1

cdr3_aa: CASSAHGTEAFF
cdr3_nt: TGTGCCAGCAGCGCCCACGGGACTGAAGCTTTCTTT
cdr3_length: 12
d_call: .
clone_size: once
v_call: TRBV9
j_call: TRBJ1-1

cdr3_aa: CASSPPGTSGGRAKNIQYF
cdr3_nt: TGTGCCAGCTCACCACCGGGGACTAGCGGGGGGAGAGCCAAAAACATTCAGTACTTC
cdr3_length: 19
d_call: TRBD2
clone_size: .
v_call: TRBV18
j_call: TRBJ2-4

cdr3_aa: CASSLDLGTDTQYF
cdr3_nt: TGTGCCAGCAGCTTAGATCTTGGCACAGATACGCAGTATTTT
cdr3_length: 14
d_call: .
clone_size: once
v_call: TRBV11-1
j_call: TRBJ2-3

cdr3_aa: CASSLWGPTEREITDTQYF
cdr3_nt: TGTGCCAGCAGCTTGTGGGGGCCGACCGAGAGAGAAATCACAGATACGCAGTATTTT
cdr3_length: 19
d_call: .
clone_size: .
v_call: TRBV7-2
j_call: TRBJ2-3

cdr3_aa: CASSPSEGPYNSPLHF
cdr3_nt: TGTGCCAGCTCACCTTCTGAGGGTCCCTATAATTCACCCCTCCACTTT
cdr3_length: 16
d_call: .
clone_size: .
v_call: TRBV18
j_call: TRBJ1-6

cdr3_aa: CASGGTASRSPLHF
cdr3_nt: TGCGCCAGCGGTGGGACAGCCTCTCGGTCACCCCTCCACTTT
cdr3_length: 14
d_call: TRBD1
clone_size: .
v_call: TRBV4-1
j_call: TRBJ1-6

cdr3_aa: CASTPAKSYEQYF
cdr3_nt: TGTGCCAGCACCCCAGCGAAGTCCTACGAGCAGTACTTC
cdr3_length: 13
d_call: .
clone_size: .
v_call: TRBV7-9
j_call: TRBJ2-7

cdr3_aa: CASSKQVLSYEQYF
cdr3_nt: TGTGCCAGCAGCAAACAGGTGCTTTCCTACGAGCAGTACTTC
cdr3_length: 14
d_call: .
clone_size: .
v_call: TRBV6-5
j_call: TRBJ2-7

cdr3_aa: CASSVDLSSYNEQFF
cdr3_nt: TGTGCCAGCAGCGTAGACTTAAGCTCCTACAATGAGCAGTTCTTC
cdr3_length: 15
d_call: .
clone_size: once
v_call: TRBV9
j_call: TRBJ2-1

cdr3_aa: CASSPAFRDRGGDTQYF
cdr3_nt: TGTGCCAGCAGCCCAGCATTCCGGGACAGGGGCGGAGATACGCAGTATTTT
cdr3_length: 17
d_call: TRBD1
clone_size: .
v_call: TRBV3-1/TRBV3-2
j_call: TRBJ2-3

cdr3_aa: CASSQRTQETQYF
cdr3_nt: TGCGCCAGCAGCCAACGAACTCAAGAGACCCAGTACTTC
cdr3_length: 13
d_call: .
clone_size: .
v_call: TRBV4-3
j_call: TRBJ2-5

cdr3_aa: CATSRDLAGQGRSGYTF
cdr3_nt: TGTGCCACCAGCAGAGATCTCGCGGGACAGGGTCGGTCTGGCTACACCTTC
cdr3_length: 17
d_call: TRBD1
clone_size: .
v_call: TRBV15
j_call: TRBJ1-2

cdr3_aa: CASSLDQQANTEAFF
cdr3_nt: TGTGCCAGCAGTTTAGATCAACAGGCTAACACTGAAGCTTTCTTT
cdr3_length: 15
d_call: .
clone_size: .
v_call: TRBV27
j_call: TRBJ1-1

cdr3_aa: CAWSVKPTGTEAFF
cdr3_nt: TGTGCCTGGAGTGTAAAGCCGACAGGGACTGAAGCTTTCTTT
cdr3_length: 14
d_call: TRBD1
clone_size: .
v_call: TRBV30
j_call: TRBJ1-1

cdr3_aa: CASRGLPLGKNIQYF
cdr3_nt: TGCGCCAGCAGGGGACTTCCCCTTGGCAAAAACATTCAGTACTTC
cdr3_length: 15
d_call: .
clone_size: .
v_call: TRBV10-2
j_call: TRBJ2-4

cdr3_aa: CASSQGTGENQPQHF
cdr3_nt: TGTGCCAGCAGCCAGGGGACAGGGGAGAATCAGCCCCAGCATTTT
cdr3_length: 15
d_call: TRBD1
clone_size: .
v_call: TRBV4-2
j_call: TRBJ1-5

cdr3_aa: CASRNEKLFF
cdr3_nt: TGCGCCAGTCGTAATGAAAAACTGTTTTTT
cdr3_length: 10
d_call: .
clone_size: .
v_call: TRBV10-2
j_call: TRBJ1-4

cdr3_aa: CAISVTSYEQYF
cdr3_nt: TGTGCCATCAGCGTTACAAGTTACGAGCAGTACTTC
cdr3_length: 12
d_call: .
clone_size: once
v_call: TRBV10-3
j_call: TRBJ2-7

cdr3_aa: CAWAGLENEKLFF
cdr3_nt: TGTGCCTGGGCAGGGCTGGAGAATGAAAAACTGTTTTTT
cdr3_length: 13
d_call: .
clone_size: .
v_call: TRBV30
j_call: TRBJ1-4

cdr3_aa: CASSRTATNEKLFF
cdr3_nt: TGTGCCAGTAGTCGTACAGCTACTAATGAAAAACTGTTTTTT
cdr3_length: 14
d_call: .
clone_size: .
v_call: TRBV19
j_call: TRBJ1-4

cdr3_aa: CASSLTGNSNQPQHF
cdr3_nt: TGTGCCAGCAGCTTGACAGGAAATAGCAATCAGCCCCAGCATTTT
cdr3_length: 15
d_call: .
clone_size: few
v_call: TRBV5-6
j_call: TRBJ1-5

cdr3_aa: CASSVNTVSYEQYF
cdr3_nt: TGTGCCAGCAGCGTTAATACGGTCTCCTACGAGCAGTACTTC
cdr3_length: 14
d_call: .
clone_size: .
v_call: TRBV9
j_call: TRBJ2-7

cdr3_aa: CASSYSSVGARRRQTYEQYF
cdr3_nt: TGTGCCAGCAGTTACAGTTCGGTGGGGGCTCGGAGACGACAGACCTACGAGCAGTACTTC
cdr3_length: 20
d_call: .
clone_size: .
v_call: TRBV6-2/TRBV6-3
j_call: TRBJ2-7

cdr3_aa: CASSPGAGNEKLFF
cdr3_nt: TGTGCCAGCAGCCCAGGCGCAGGTAATGAAAAACTGTTTTTT
cdr3_length: 14
d_call: .
clone_size: .
v_call: TRBV13
j_call: TRBJ1-4

cdr3_aa: CASSWTSQGMNTEAFF
cdr3_nt: TGTGCCAGCAGTTGGACTAGTCAGGGAATGAACACTGAAGCTTTCTTT
cdr3_length: 16
d_call: .
clone_size: .
v_call: TRBV28
j_call: TRBJ1-1

cdr3_aa: CASSLLAGWSYEQYF
cdr3_nt: TGTGCCAGCAGCTTACTAGCGGGGTGGTCCTACGAGCAGTACTTC
cdr3_length: 15
d_call: TRBD2
clone_size: .
v_call: TRBV7-2
j_call: TRBJ2-7

cdr3_aa: CASSLSQGDGYTF
cdr3_nt: TGTGCCAGCAGCTTGTCACAGGGGGATGGCTACACCTTC
cdr3_length: 13
d_call: TRBD1
clone_size: few
v_call: TRBV5-5
j_call: TRBJ1-2

cdr3_aa: CAWQTGKVNEQFF
cdr3_nt: TGTGCCTGGCAGACAGGTAAAGTAAATGAGCAGTTCTTC
cdr3_length: 13
d_call: .
clone_size: once
v_call: TRBV30
j_call: TRBJ2-1

cdr3_aa: CSASQGGRRSEAFF
cdr3_nt: TGCAGTGCTAGTCAGGGAGGGAGGAGGTCTGAAGCTTTCTTT
cdr3_length: 14
d_call: .
clone_size: .
v_call: TRBV20-1
j_call: TRBJ1-1

cdr3_aa: CASSPPSAGGGSGANVLTF
cdr3_nt: TGTGCCAGCTCACCACCTTCCGCGGGGGGCGGCTCTGGGGCCAACGTCCTGACTTTC
cdr3_length: 19
d_call: TRBD2
clone_size: .
v_call: TRBV18
j_call: TRBJ2-6

cdr3_aa: CASSLVTGQGGTGNTIYF
cdr3_nt: TGCGCCAGCAGCCTGGTTACCGGACAGGGAGGAACTGGAAACACCATATATTTT
cdr3_length: 18
d_call: TRBD1
clone_size: .
v_call: TRBV5-1
j_call: TRBJ1-3

cdr3_aa: CASSERGGTGHNQPQHF
cdr3_nt: TGTGCCAGCAGTGAAAGGGGGGGGACAGGGCACAATCAGCCCCAGCATTTT
cdr3_length: 17
d_call: TRBD1
clone_size: .
v_call: TRBV2
j_call: TRBJ1-5

cdr3_aa: CASRTSGGGYEQYF
cdr3_nt: TGTGCCAGCAGAACTAGCGGGGGGGGTTACGAGCAGTACTTC
cdr3_length: 14
d_call: TRBD2
clone_size: .
v_call: TRBV2
j_call: TRBJ2-7

cdr3_aa: CASSQDPFSRGQDEQFF
cdr3_nt: TGCGCCAGCAGCCAAGATCCGTTTTCGCGGGGTCAAGATGAGCAGTTCTTC
cdr3_length: 17
d_call: .
clone_size: .
v_call: TRBV4-1
j_call: TRBJ2-1

cdr3_aa: CASSFGQGVSYTF
cdr3_nt: TGTGCCAGCAGTTTCGGGCAGGGGGTGAGCTACACCTTC
cdr3_length: 13
d_call: TRBD1
clone_size: .
v_call: TRBV12-3/TRBV12-4
j_call: TRBJ1-2

cdr3_aa: CASSPRTGANYNEQFF
cdr3_nt: TGTGCCAGCAGCCCGAGGACAGGTGCCAACTACAATGAGCAGTTCTTC
cdr3_length: 16
d_call: TRBD1
clone_size: once
v_call: TRBV7-9
j_call: TRBJ2-1

cdr3_aa: CASSEYSGRQETQYF
cdr3_nt: TGTGCCAGCAGTGAATATTCAGGGAGGCAAGAGACCCAGTACTTC
cdr3_length: 15
d_call: .
clone_size: once
v_call: TRBV25-1
j_call: TRBJ2-5

cdr3_aa: CASSQKDLAGVGGETQYF
cdr3_nt: TGCGCCAGCAGCCAAAAGGATCTAGCGGGGGTAGGAGGAGAGACCCAGTACTTC
cdr3_length: 18
d_call: TRBD2
clone_size: .
v_call: TRBV4-1
j_call: TRBJ2-5

cdr3_aa: CASSLAGVMVLRNTIYF
cdr3_nt: TGTGCCAGCAGCTTAGCCGGGGTTATGGTACTTCGGAACACCATATATTTT
cdr3_length: 17
d_call: .
clone_size: .
v_call: TRBV11-2
j_call: TRBJ1-3

cdr3_aa: CASSLERGGYTDTQYF
cdr3_nt: TGTGCCAGCAGCTTGGAGAGGGGGGGATACACAGATACGCAGTATTTT
cdr3_length: 16
d_call: .
clone_size: .
v_call: TRBV5-7
j_call: TRBJ2-3

cdr3_aa: CASSLARAGWDTGELFF
cdr3_nt: TGTGCCAGCAGCTTGGCCAGGGCAGGGTGGGACACCGGGGAGCTGTTTTTT
cdr3_length: 17
d_call: .
clone_size: .
v_call: TRBV5-4
j_call: TRBJ2-2

cdr3_aa: CAISGVIGGLRETQYF
cdr3_nt: TGTGCCATCAGTGGAGTCATAGGGGGCCTACGGGAGACCCAGTACTTC
cdr3_length: 16
d_call: TRBD1
clone_size: .
v_call: TRBV10-3
j_call: TRBJ2-5